A single sample gave rise to the 22 T cell receptor beta chains below, sequenced in a study of blood T cell repertoires in COVID-19. Clones were sequenced by immunoSEQ multiplex PCR, and TCRdb holds only the in-frame ones, with some missing. Among 120,000 to 150,000 clones listed, more than 75% were seen once. Specimen: peripheral blood. These TCRs come from a man older than 75 with acute or convalescent COVID-19.

This chain joins TRBV12-3 or TRBV12-4 and TRBJ1-5; 7 bases fit TRBD1. The CDR3 contains 12 residues. With V trimmed by 8 bases and J by 6 bases, 4 bases remained unmatched. For the CDR3, the DNA is TGTGCCAGCGGACAGGCTCCTCAGCCCCAGCATTTT. It translates to CASGQAPQPQHF.

The CDR3 spells CASSRATGGVRETQYF. DNA for the CDR3: TGTGCCAGCAGTCGTGCGACAGGGGGGGTTCGAGAGACCCAGTACTTC. The chain has TRBV2 and TRBJ2-5, with 9 bases lining up with TRBD1. V was clipped by 5 bases and J by 4 bases; unmatched bases: 11. The V gene's germline CDR1 is SNHLY and CDR2 FYNNEI. The CDR3 loop spans 16 amino acids.

The chain's CDR3 is CASSLNRDSDTQYF. The DNA for the CDR3 is TGTGCCAGCAGTTTAAATCGGGATTCAGATACGCAGTATTTT. This chain links TRBV27 with TRBJ2-3; possibly TRBD2 for D (5 bases). Germline CDR1 reads MNHEY; CDR2 reads SMNVEV (reference sequence). This CDR3 region has 14 residues. V shed 2 bases and J shed 4 bases, with 10 bases lying between them.

The genes are TRBV3-1 (or the pseudogene TRBV3-2) and TRBJ2-1; the match to TRBD2 covers 8 bases. Germline CDR1 LGHDT, CDR2 YNNKEL (reference sequence). The CDR3 is made up of 12 amino acids. Unmatched junction bases numbered 5, after V lost 8 bases and J lost 8 bases. CDR3 region: CASVAGGDEQFF. CDR3 nucleotide sequence: TGTGCCAGCGTTGCGGGGGGCGATGAGCAGTTCTTC.

The chain couples TRBV5-6 to TRBJ2-5; D gene ambiguous. V lost 2 bases to trimming and J lost 1 base, with 6 bases between them. This CDR3 is built from 13 residues. Germline CDR1 and CDR2: SGHDT and YYEEEE. The CDR3 region has the DNA TGTGCCAGCAGCTTACAGCCCCAAGAGACCCAGTACTTC. It specifies CASSLQPQETQYF.

This chain links TRBV28 with TRBJ1-5; TRBD1 matches 8 bases. Germline-derived CDR1 and CDR2 are MDHEN and SYDVKM. CDR3 length: 15 amino acids. Unmatched junction bases numbered 5, after V lost 2 bases and J lost 5 bases. The CDR3 is CASSLMRTGYQPQHF. The CDR3 nucleotides are TGTGCCAGCAGTTTAATGCGGACAGGGTATCAGCCCCAGCATTTT.

The rearrangement uses TRBV7-9 and TRBJ2-6, with D perhaps matching TRBD1 (5 bases). Per germline, CDR1 SEHNR and CDR2 FQNEAQ (reference sequence). The V and J ends lost 5 bases and 2 bases respectively, with 10 bases between them. CDR3 length equals 15 residues. This chain's CDR3 is CASSQDRTGANVLTF. DNA for the CDR3: TGTGCCAGCAGCCAAGACAGAACTGGGGCCAACGTCCTGACTTTC. Filled out from reference TRBV7-9 and TRBJ2-6, the complete variable domain reads DTGVSQNPRHKITKRGQNVTFRCDPISEHNRLYWYRQTLGQGPEFLTYFQNEAQLEKSRLLSDRFSAERPKGSFSTLEIQRTEQGDSAMYLCASSQDRTGANVLTFGAGSRLTVL.

This clone is a singleton in its sample. The V call is TRBV6-5, the J call TRBJ2-3, with 8 bases identical to TRBD2. The germline V gene has CDR1 MNHEY and CDR2 SVGAGI. V trimming: 6 bases; J trimming: 2 bases; junction bases outside the gene matches: 4. The CDR3 has 14 residues. CDR3 bases: TGTGCCAGCAGCCCGGGACTAGTCACAGATACGCAGTATTTT. Amino acid sequence: CASSPGLVTDTQYF.

This chain connects TRBV19 to TRBJ1-5; 9 nucleotides line up with TRBD1. The CDR3 loop spans 13 amino acids. Germline V gene lookup returns CDR1 LNHDA and CDR2 SQIVND (reference sequence). V shed 8 bases, J shed 7 bases, and the junction held 6 bases outside the gene matches. The CDR3 is CASQQGTGQPQHF. CDR3 bases: TGTGCCAGTCAACAGGGGACAGGGCAGCCCCAGCATTTT.

The V and J genes are TRBV29-1 and TRBJ2-7; D might be TRBD1 (6 bases). The CDR3 totals 12 residues. Trimming stripped 3 bases from V and 7 bases from J, with 13 bases between. CDR1 SQVTM and CDR2 ANQGSEA come from the germline V gene. The CDR3 spells CSVDRGVGEQYF. As DNA, the CDR3 is TGCAGCGTTGACAGGGGAGTAGGGGAGCAGTACTTC.

The chain carries TRBV20-1 and TRBJ2-5; D is ambiguous. The V end lost 1 base, the J end lost 5 bases, and 5 bases lay between the germline ends. The CDR3 runs 11 residues. Germline V lookup: CDR1 DFQATT, CDR2 SNEGSKA (reference sequence). The CDR3 reads CSARVPETQYF. The CDR3, as DNA: TGCAGTGCTAGAGTCCCGGAGACCCAGTACTTC.

This clone was found a few times. The chain links TRBV11-2 to TRBJ1-3, with TRBD1 matching 9 bases. Germline-derived CDR1 and CDR2 are SGHAT and FQNNGV. J was trimmed by 2 bases and V by 5 bases; bases with no gene match: 4. The CDR3 sequence is 15 residues long. The CDR3 is CASSRDRVAGNTIYF. The CDR3, as DNA: TGTGCCAGCAGCCGGGACAGGGTAGCTGGAAACACCATATATTTT.

This chain connects TRBV28 to TRBJ2-1; 8 nucleotides align to TRBD2. Per the germline V gene, CDR1 is MDHEN and CDR2 is SYDVKM. The CDR3 spans 15 residues. Germline trimming cut 6 bases from V and 5 bases from J; bases unmatched to any gene: 9. CDR3 nucleotides: TGTGCCAGCAGCCTCAGCGGGAGCTTGAACAATGAGCAGTTCTTC. Amino acid sequence: CASSLSGSLNNEQFF.

In this sample, this clone turned up once. V is TRBV7-3 and J is TRBJ2-6, with D possibly TRBD2 on 5 matching bases. CDR1 SGHTA and CDR2 FQGTGA come from the germline V gene. This CDR3 is 17 amino acids long. Trimming removed 5 bases at V and 3 bases at J, with 17 bases between. CDR3 loop: CASSSTGNPFGANVLTF. CDR3 DNA sequence: TGTGCCAGCAGCAGCACCGGGAACCCATTTGGGGCCAACGTCCTGACTTTC.

The chain joins TRBV11-2 to TRBJ1-1; D call uncertain. This CDR3 has 14 residues. CDR1 and CDR2 (germline): SGHAT, FQNNGV. Trimming cost V 5 bases and J 1 base, with 11 bases left between them. The CDR3 bases are TGTGCCAGCAGCCCCCGAGGGTCGAACACTGAAGCTTTCTTT. This gives the protein CASSPRGSNTEAFF.

The chain combines TRBV3-1 (or the pseudogene TRBV3-2) with TRBJ1-5; TRBD1 matches at 8 bases. V shed 4 bases, J shed 10 bases, and the junction held 9 bases outside the gene matches. The CDR3 totals 14 residues. Germline loops: CDR1 LGHDT, CDR2 YNNKEL (reference sequence). CDR3 loop: CASSRGQGERPQHF. The CDR3 nucleotides are TGTGCCAGCAGCCGAGGACAGGGAGAACGACCCCAGCATTTT.

The V gene is TRBV27, the J gene TRBJ1-5; 11 bases fit TRBD1. V lost 5 bases and J lost 7; bases outside the gene matches: 10. Looked up from germline, CDR1 is MNHEY and CDR2 is SMNVEV (reference sequence). The CDR3 covers 16 residues. CDR3 residues: CASSPDRDRGRQPQHF. CDR3 DNA sequence: TGTGCCAGCAGTCCGGACCGGGACAGGGGGAGGCAGCCCCAGCATTTT.

The chain is built from TRBV12-3 or TRBV12-4 and TRBJ2-7, with a weak D call TRBD2 (5 bases). This CDR3 has 13 residues. The V end lost 1 base, the J end lost 2 bases, and 6 bases lay between the germline ends. CDR3 protein: CASSLGTPYEQYF. The CDR3 DNA sequence: TGTGCCAGCAGTTTAGGGACTCCCTACGAGCAGTACTTC.

The rearrangement uses TRBV28 and TRBJ2-5; 9 bases match TRBD1. This CDR3 is 13 amino acids long. V lost 2 bases and J lost 8; bases outside the gene matches: 3. The germline V gene has CDR1 MDHEN and CDR2 SYDVKM. The CDR3 sequence is CASSLPDRGTQYF. The CDR3 DNA follows: TGTGCCAGCAGTTTACCGGACAGGGGAACCCAGTACTTC.

This CDR3 reads CASSPSGGLDTEAFF. The CDR3 coding sequence is TGTGCCAGCAGCCCCAGCGGGGGACTCGACACTGAAGCTTTCTTT. The V call is TRBV4-2, the J call TRBJ1-1; D possibly corresponds to TRBD1 (5 bases). Looked up from germline, CDR1 is LGHNA and CDR2 is YNFKEQ. Trimming left V 4 bases short and J 3 bases short, with 15 bases between. The CDR3 runs to 15 residues.

The chain recombines TRBV5-4 with TRBJ2-1; possible D gene TRBD1, 5 bases. The CDR3 loop spans 12 amino acids. Germline CDR1 is SGHNT and CDR2 is YYREEE (reference sequence). V gave up 4 bases and J gave up 7 bases, with 9 bases separating them. The CDR3 protein is CASSRGGNEQFF. The CDR3 bases are TGTGCCAGCAGCAGGGGTGGAAATGAGCAGTTCTTC.

CDR3 bases: TGCGCCAGTTCAGCGGGAGGCGGAATTGAGCAGTTCTTC. Its protein is CASSAGGGIEQFF. This chain links TRBV5-1 with TRBJ2-1; 9 nucleotides align to TRBD2. The CDR3 is made up of 13 amino acids. Germline-derived CDR1 and CDR2 are SGHRS and YFSETQ. Trimming removed 8 bases from V and 9 bases from J; junction bases left unmatched: 9.